The rows below give T cell receptor beta chains drawn from one sample of a study of cytotoxic CD8 clonotypes in ibrutinib-treated CLL. Clones were read by immunoSEQ multiplex PCR, and TCRdb kept only the in-frame ones, dropping some. In the table there are about 140,000 clones, approximately 75% of which are singletons. This sample comprised PBMCs, obtained after 12 months of ibrutinib treatment. The source of these receptors is a human donor with chronic lymphocytic leukemia. Both conserved end residues are part of each CDR3. D genes are given only for firm matches. The size of a clone is reported for some rows only, either as once, few or many, or as a class for expanded clones.

size: NA
D: TRBD1
J: TRBJ1-1
length: 17
V: TRBV28
DNA: TGTGCCAGCAGTCCGGGACAGGGCGGGGATTTTGGCACTGAAGCTTTCTTT
CDR3: CASSPGQGGDFGTEAFF

size: NA
D: NA
J: TRBJ2-7
length: 14
V: TRBV5-8
DNA: TGTGCCAGCAGCTACGGAGCTTTGCCTTACGAGCAGTACTTC
CDR3: CASSYGALPYEQYF

size: NA
D: TRBD1
J: TRBJ2-7
length: 13
V: TRBV28
DNA: TGTGCCAGCAGGTCACCACAGGGGGTCGAGCAGTACTTC
CDR3: CASRSPQGVEQYF

size: few
D: NA
J: TRBJ2-3
length: 12
V: TRBV7-3
DNA: TGTGCCAGCAGCTTAACCGGGGATACGCAGTATTTT
CDR3: CASSLTGDTQYF

size: NA
D: NA
J: TRBJ1-2
length: 11
V: TRBV7-2
DNA: TGTGCCAGCAGCTACTTATATGGCTACACCTTC
CDR3: CASSYLYGYTF

size: few
D: TRBD2
J: TRBJ2-4
length: 15
V: TRBV28
DNA: TGTGCCAGCAGTCAACTAGCGGGGGCCAAAAACATTCAGTACTTC
CDR3: CASSQLAGAKNIQYF

size: NA
D: TRBD2
J: TRBJ2-1
length: 16
V: TRBV5-6
DNA: TGTGCCAGCAGCTTCGGGACTAGCGGAACCTACAATGAGCAGTTCTTC
CDR3: CASSFGTSGTYNEQFF

size: NA
D: NA
J: TRBJ2-1
length: 16
V: TRBV30
DNA: TGTGCCTGGAGTGTAGTTCTGGGGGCCCCATACAATGAGCAGTTCTTC
CDR3: CAWSVVLGAPYNEQFF

size: NA
D: NA
J: TRBJ2-7
length: 10
V: TRBV2
DNA: TGTGCCAGCAGTGGGAGACAGGCGGACTTC
CDR3: CASSGRQADF

size: NA
D: TRBD2
J: TRBJ2-3
length: 14
V: TRBV7-3
DNA: TGTGCCAGCAGCCGGACTAGCGGAACGGATACGCAGTATTTT
CDR3: CASSRTSGTDTQYF

size: few
D: NA
J: TRBJ1-2
length: 11
V: TRBV9
DNA: TGTGCCAGCGGGGTTTTGTCTGGCTACACCTTC
CDR3: CASGVLSGYTF

size: NA
D: NA
J: TRBJ2-2
length: 13
V: TRBV9
DNA: TGTGCCAGCAGCGTAGCAGGGAGCCGGGAGCTGTTTTTT
CDR3: CASSVAGSRELFF

size: NA
D: TRBD1
J: TRBJ2-7
length: 16
V: TRBV10-3
DNA: TGTGCCATCAGTGAGTCAATAGGGACAGGGGGCTACGAGCAGTACTTC
CDR3: CAISESIGTGGYEQYF

size: NA
D: NA
J: TRBJ1-2
length: 14
V: TRBV9
DNA: TGTGCCAGCACAGAGCAAACAGGCCGAGGAGGCTACACCTTC
CDR3: CASTEQTGRGGYTF

size: NA
D: TRBD1
J: TRBJ2-7
length: 14
V: TRBV11-2
DNA: TGTGCCAGCAGCTACGGGACAGGGTTGGCCGAGCAGTACTTC
CDR3: CASSYGTGLAEQYF